This T cell receptor beta chain is from a study of T cells in Graves' hyperthyroidism and ophthalmopathy. The investigators amplified TCR beta CDR3 regions from RNA transcripts. First-round RT-PCR of the TCR CDR3 relied on the HTBI primer set. Each CDR3 protein is one row after TCRdb ran MiXCR on the multiplex PCR reads. The sample comprises 500,000 or so distinct CDR3 sequences, roughly 18% of which are singletons, and roughly 18% rests with the top ten. The origin of this receptor is a woman aged 18-35 years with Graves' ophthalmopathy. Material for sequencing was blood.

CDR3 amino acids: CASSTSIGVRIQYF. The CDR3 nucleotides read TGTGCCAGTAGTACGAGCATTGGGGTGAGGATTCAGTACTTC. This chain connects TRBV19 to TRBJ2-4; D uncertain. Germline CDR1 and CDR2: LNHDA and SQIVND (reference sequence). The CDR3 consists of 14 residues. V lost 4 bases, J lost 10 bases, and 17 bases lay in between.